A selection of T cell receptor beta chains follows, all from one sample in a study of T cells in Graves' hyperthyroidism and ophthalmopathy. Each CDR3 protein is one row after TCRdb ran MiXCR on the multiplex PCR reads. In the table there are more than 50,000 distinct CDR3 sequences, around 50% of which are singletons. Specimen: blood. The receptor set was obtained from an older woman with Graves' ophthalmopathy. Both conserved end residues are part of each CDR3. D genes are given only for firm matches. The listing skips clone size in some rows; elsewhere it reads once, few, many or a size class.

>12|TRBJ2-1|many|TRBV20-1|-
TGCAGTGCTAGGCCCCGGCTAAACGAGCAGTTCTTC
CSARPRLNEQFF
>13|TRBJ2-7|many|TRBV6-1|TRBD2
TGTGCCAGCAGTGGGCTAGCGGGAAACGAGCAGTACTTC
CASSGLAGNEQYF
>13|TRBJ2-1|-|TRBV20-1|TRBD2
TGCAGTGCCAAACTAGCGGGAGCCCCGAGTGCGTTCTTC
CSAKLAGAPSAFF
>19|TRBJ1-6|-|TRBV6-2/TRBV6-3|-
TGTGCCAGCAGGACGATCTCGACAGTCATGAGCTCCTATAATTCACCCCTCCACTTT
CASRTISTVMSSYNSPLHF
>12|TRBJ1-4|-|TRBV6-5|-
TGTGCCAGCGGGCAGGGTGACGAAGAACTGTTTTTT
CASGQGDEELFF
>15|TRBJ2-2|-|TRBV7-9|-
TGTGCCAGCAGCTTAGGCAGGGCGGGCACCGGGGAGCTGTTTTTT
CASSLGRAGTGELFF
>15|TRBJ2-2|many|TRBV5-1|-
TGCGCCAGCAGCTTGGGTGTAGCGTACACCGGGGAGCTGTTTTTT
CASSLGVAYTGELFF
>13|TRBJ1-4|-|TRBV6-6|-
TGTGCCAGCAGTTCCGGGACTAATGAAAAACTGTTTTTT
CASSSGTNEKLFF
>15|TRBJ1-3|-|TRBV6-5|-
TGTGCCAGCGCATCAGGATTCCTCTCTGGAAGCACCATATATTTT
CASASGFLSGSTIYF
>14|TRBJ1-5|many|TRBV4-2|-
TGTGCCAGCAGCCAACGGACAGCTAATCAGCCCCAGCATTTT
CASSQRTANQPQHF
>17|TRBJ2-3|many|TRBV19|-
TGTGCCAGTAGTATAGACCCTACACGGGCCCCCACAGATACGCAGTATTTT
CASSIDPTRAPTDTQYF
>15|TRBJ1-6|many|TRBV27|TRBD1
TGTGCCAGCAGCCCACAGGGGACAGTCGGCTCACCCCTCCACTTT
CASSPQGTVGSPLHF
>17|TRBJ2-2|-|TRBV24-1|-
TGTGCCACCAGTGATTTGAACAGGGCTAAGAACACCGGGGAGCTGTTTTTT
CATSDLNRAKNTGELFF
>14|TRBJ2-2|many|TRBV2|TRBD1
TGTGCCAGCAGTACACAGGGGTTCACCGGGGAGCTGTTTTTT
CASSTQGFTGELFF
>13|TRBJ1-2|medium-sized|TRBV19|-
TGTGCCAGTAGTATCACAGGGATGGATGGCTACACCTTC
CASSITGMDGYTF
>16|TRBJ1-2|many|TRBV28|TRBD1
TGTGCCAGCAAGCTCGGACAGGGGGCCTCTAACTATGGCTACACCTTC
CASKLGQGASNYGYTF
>11|TRBJ1-2|-|TRBV7-6|-
TGTGCCAGCAGCAGCAGGGGTGGCTACACCTTC
CASSSRGGYTF
>17|TRBJ1-1|-|TRBV2|-
TGCGCCAGCAGTAACAATATTCGTCGGGTGGAGAACACTGAAGCTTTCTTT
CASSNNIRRVENTEAFF
>12|TRBJ2-2|-|TRBV20-1|-
TGCAGTGCTAGAGATTTTACCGGGGAGCTGTTTTTT
CSARDFTGELFF
>15|TRBJ2-1|many|TRBV5-6|-
TGTGCCAGCAGCTTATGGGCACGGAGTCACAATGAGCAGTTCTTC
CASSLWARSHNEQFF
>14|TRBJ2-7|-|TRBV20-1|TRBD2
TGCAGTGCTTGGGACAGGTCGGGACTAGCGAGGCAGTACTTC
CSAWDRSGLARQYF
>15|TRBJ1-6|-|TRBV7-3|-
TGTGCCAGCAGCTTAGGATCAGGGGATAATTCACCCCTCCACTTT
CASSLGSGDNSPLHF
>14|TRBJ2-1|-|TRBV29-1|TRBD1
TGCAGCGTTGACGAAAGGGGGCCCTACAATGAGCAGTTCTTC
CSVDERGPYNEQFF
>14|TRBJ2-3|once|TRBV11-2|-
TGTGCCAGCTTACTCGGGGATTACACAGATACGCAGTATTTT
CASLLGDYTDTQYF
>15|TRBJ2-1|-|TRBV11-1|-
TGTGCCAGCAGCTTATTCGGGGGACCGATAAATGAGCAGTTCTTC
CASSLFGGPINEQFF
>18|TRBJ2-2|many|TRBV6-6|TRBD2
TGTGCCAGCAGGCAGACTAGCGGGAGATCGGCTAACACCGGGGAGCTGTTTTTT
CASRQTSGRSANTGELFF
>16|TRBJ1-2|many|TRBV5-1|TRBD1
TGCGCCAGCAGCTTGGCTACAGGGGCGTCTAACTATGGCTACACCTTC
CASSLATGASNYGYTF
>15|TRBJ2-1|-|TRBV7-9|TRBD2
TGTGCCAGCAGCTTAGCGGGAGGGCGGGTGAATGAGCAGTTCTTC
CASSLAGGRVNEQFF
>15|TRBJ2-7|many|TRBV15|TRBD1
TGTGCCACCAGCAGAGAGCGGACAGGGGCCTACGAGCAGTACTTC
CATSRERTGAYEQYF
>13|TRBJ1-2|-|TRBV29-1|-
TGCAGCAGTTACGCTTCCTTTCGGGGTGGCTACACCTTC
CSSYASFRGGYTF
>17|TRBJ1-2|many|TRBV5-5|TRBD1
TGTGCCAGCAGCTTGGTCTTGATGGCAGGGGGCAACTATGGCTACACCTTC
CASSLVLMAGGNYGYTF
>18|TRBJ2-7|-|TRBV20-1|TRBD2
TGCAGTGCTAGAGACGCAACGGGACTAGCGGGAGAGATGGGGGAGCAGTACTTC
CSARDATGLAGEMGEQYF
>14|TRBJ1-5|-|TRBV29-1|TRBD1
TGCAGCGTTGAAGTAGGCAGGGGGCTACAGCCCCAGCATTTT
CSVEVGRGLQPQHF
>17|TRBJ2-1|many|TRBV20-1|-
TGCAGTGCTAGAGGAAAGGGGGGGAGAGTCTCCTACAATGAGCAGTTCTTC
CSARGKGGRVSYNEQFF
>15|TRBJ2-7|-|TRBV12-3/TRBV12-4|-
TGTGCCAGCAGTTTAGACACGGGAGAACACTACGAGCAGTACTTC
CASSLDTGEHYEQYF
>12|TRBJ2-7|-|TRBV6-5|TRBD1
TGTGCCAGCAGACAGGGGCCCTACGAGCAGTACTTC
CASRQGPYEQYF
>15|TRBJ2-1|many|TRBV10-2|TRBD2
TGCGCCAGCAAAATTGGGACTAGCGGGTTAGGTGAGCAGTTCTTC
CASKIGTSGLGEQFF
>12|TRBJ2-1|medium-sized|TRBV20-1|TRBD2
TGCAGTGCTAGAGAAGCGGGGAATGAGCAGTTCTTC
CSAREAGNEQFF
>16|TRBJ2-1|-|TRBV4-1|TRBD1
TGCGCCAGCAGCCAAGTAGCCAGGGGGCGAGGTAATGAGCAGTTCTTC
CASSQVARGRGNEQFF
>15|TRBJ2-7|many|TRBV6-2/TRBV6-3|TRBD2
TGTGCCAGCAGTCCGGCGGGCGGGGGGGTCTACGAGCAGTACTTC
CASSPAGGGVYEQYF
>14|TRBJ2-3|-|TRBV7-9|-
TGTGCCAGCAGCTTTAGGGAGGCCTACAATGAGCAGTATTTT
CASSFREAYNEQYF
>13|TRBJ1-1|-|TRBV5-4|-
TGTGCCAGCAACTCTGGCAGCTACGCTGGAGCTTTCTTT
CASNSGSYAGAFF
>18|TRBJ2-1|many|TRBV20-1|TRBD1
TGCAGTGCCAAGGGGGCCTCCCTAGGCAGGTCGGTCTACAATGAGCAGTTCTTC
CSAKGASLGRSVYNEQFF
>16|TRBJ1-4|many|TRBV12-3/TRBV12-4|-
TGTGCCAGCAGTTTAATCCCCAGCGGTCCGAATGAAAAACTGTTTTTT
CASSLIPSGPNEKLFF
>14|TRBJ2-5|many|TRBV5-8|-
TGTGCCAGCAGCTTGCCGGGGTACGAAGAGACCCAGTACTTC
CASSLPGYEETQYF
>14|TRBJ2-5|-|TRBV12-3/TRBV12-4|TRBD2
TGTGCCAGCAGACCTGGACTAGCGGGGAGTTCTCAGTACTTC
CASRPGLAGSSQYF
>15|TRBJ2-3|many|TRBV5-5|-
TGTGCCAGCAGCGGTCAAAGAGGGGTGGAAGATACGCAGTATTTT
CASSGQRGVEDTQYF
>13|TRBJ2-7|many|TRBV5-6|-
TGTGCCAGCAGCCGGCCCCCAGGGTACGAGCAGTACTTC
CASSRPPGYEQYF
>13|TRBJ2-2|-|TRBV12-3/TRBV12-4|-
TGTGCCAGCAGTCCTACAACGGCCGGGGAGCTGTTTTTT
CASSPTTAGELFF
>16|TRBJ2-7|-|TRBV9|TRBD1
TGTGCCAGCAGCGTCTCAAGCCAGGGGACAGGGAACGAGCAGTACTTC
CASSVSSQGTGNEQYF
>12|TRBJ2-7|many|TRBV6-2/TRBV6-3|-
TGTGCCAGCAGTTACTCGATGGGGGAGCAGTACTTC
CASSYSMGEQYF
>16|TRBJ2-3|many|TRBV20-1|-
TGCAGTGCTAGAGGAGCCTGGGCTGGCTTTGCAGATACGCAGTATTTT
CSARGAWAGFADTQYF